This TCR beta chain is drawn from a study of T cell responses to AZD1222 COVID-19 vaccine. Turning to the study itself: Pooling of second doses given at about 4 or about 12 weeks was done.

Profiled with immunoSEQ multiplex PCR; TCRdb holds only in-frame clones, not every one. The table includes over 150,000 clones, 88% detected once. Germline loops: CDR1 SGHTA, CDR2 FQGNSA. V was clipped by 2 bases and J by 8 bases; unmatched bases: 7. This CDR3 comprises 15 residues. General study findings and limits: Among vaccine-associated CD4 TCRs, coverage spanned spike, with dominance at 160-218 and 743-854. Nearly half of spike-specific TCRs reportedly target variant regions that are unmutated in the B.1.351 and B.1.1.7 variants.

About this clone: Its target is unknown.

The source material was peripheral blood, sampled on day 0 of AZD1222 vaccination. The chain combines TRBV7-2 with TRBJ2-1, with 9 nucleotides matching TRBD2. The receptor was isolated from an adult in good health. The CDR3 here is CASSLNSGGSYEQFF. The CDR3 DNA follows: TGTGCCAGCAGCTTAAATAGCGGGGGTAGTTATGAGCAGTTCTTC.